A selection of T cell receptor beta chains follows, all from one sample in a study of early T cells in non-severe SARS-CoV-2 infection. TCRdb re-called the 5' RACE reads with MiXCR, one entry per CDR3 protein. The sample has around 50,000 distinct CDR3 sequences, 9.5% to 15% seen once. Sequencing was performed on whole blood. Source of these receptors: an adult who was a healthcare worker with PCR-confirmed SARS-CoV-2 infection or an uninfected control (not recorded which). The CDR3 runs from the conserved cysteine through the conserved F or W. D genes are given only for firm matches. Size tells how often a clone was seen (once, few, many) or the class of an expanded clone, and some rows leave it out.

D gene: TRBD1
V gene: TRBV13
J gene: TRBJ1-6
clone size: few
CDR3 DNA: TGTGCCAGCAGCTTTGGACAGGCGAGATCACCCCTCCACTTT
CDR3 protein: CASSFGQARSPLHF

D gene: NA
V gene: TRBV28
J gene: TRBJ2-1
clone size: NA
CDR3 DNA: TGTGCCAGCAGTCTTATCGTACGGAATGAGCAGTTCTTC
CDR3 protein: CASSLIVRNEQFF

D gene: NA
V gene: TRBV5-1
J gene: TRBJ2-2
clone size: few
CDR3 DNA: TGCGCCAGCAGCTTGTTGTCCGGGAGCCAGACCGGGGAGCTGTTTTTT
CDR3 protein: CASSLLSGSQTGELFF

D gene: NA
V gene: TRBV9
J gene: TRBJ1-6
clone size: NA
CDR3 DNA: TGTGCCAGCAGCCCTACTCGAGGAAAATCACCCCTCCACTTT
CDR3 protein: CASSPTRGKSPLHF

D gene: NA
V gene: TRBV28
J gene: TRBJ2-7
clone size: few
CDR3 DNA: TGTGCCAGCAGTTTAGCGGGGACGAAAACCTACGAGCAGTACTTC
CDR3 protein: CASSLAGTKTYEQYF

D gene: NA
V gene: TRBV2
J gene: TRBJ2-7
clone size: NA
CDR3 DNA: TGTGCCAGCAGTGACGAGGGCCCCCAGGCCGTCGAGCAGTACTTC
CDR3 protein: CASSDEGPQAVEQYF

D gene: TRBD2
V gene: TRBV20-1
J gene: TRBJ2-1
clone size: few
CDR3 DNA: TGCAGTGCTAGGGGACTAGCGGAACACAATGAGCAGTTCTTC
CDR3 protein: CSARGLAEHNEQFF

D gene: TRBD1
V gene: TRBV28
J gene: TRBJ1-5
clone size: few
CDR3 DNA: TGTGCCAGCGGACGGGACAGGGGGAAGCATCAGCCCCAGCATTTT
CDR3 protein: CASGRDRGKHQPQHF

D gene: NA
V gene: TRBV9
J gene: TRBJ1-1
clone size: NA
CDR3 DNA: TGTGCCAGCAGCGTGAACAGGGTGGGCACTGAAGCTTTCTTT
CDR3 protein: CASSVNRVGTEAFF

D gene: TRBD1
V gene: TRBV30
J gene: TRBJ2-1
clone size: few
CDR3 DNA: TGTGCCTGGAGTCCCGGGACAGTGGGGATGAATGAGCAGTTCTTC
CDR3 protein: CAWSPGTVGMNEQFF

D gene: NA
V gene: TRBV10-3
J gene: TRBJ2-1
clone size: few
CDR3 DNA: TGTGCCATCAGTGAGGGGAATGAGCAGTTCTTC
CDR3 protein: CAISEGNEQFF

D gene: NA
V gene: TRBV2
J gene: TRBJ1-6
clone size: many
CDR3 DNA: TGTGCCAGCATTTTGAGTCAGAATCGGTCACCCCTCCACTTT
CDR3 protein: CASILSQNRSPLHF

D gene: NA
V gene: TRBV20-1
J gene: TRBJ1-2
clone size: few
CDR3 DNA: TGCAGTGCTAGAGAAGGCGGTGTAAACTATGGCTACACCTTC
CDR3 protein: CSAREGGVNYGYTF

D gene: NA
V gene: TRBV6-6
J gene: TRBJ1-1
clone size: NA
CDR3 DNA: TGTGCCAGCAGTTTGGGCAGGCAGAACACTGAAGCTTTCTTT
CDR3 protein: CASSLGRQNTEAFF

D gene: NA
V gene: TRBV28
J gene: TRBJ1-1
clone size: medium-sized
CDR3 DNA: TGTGCCAGCAGTTTTAACACTGAAGCTTTCTTT
CDR3 protein: CASSFNTEAFF

D gene: TRBD2
V gene: TRBV29-1
J gene: TRBJ2-3
clone size: many
CDR3 DNA: TGCAGCGTTGTGAGGAGCGGGAGGGCCGGAGATACGCAGTATTTT
CDR3 protein: CSVVRSGRAGDTQYF

D gene: NA
V gene: TRBV19
J gene: TRBJ2-2
clone size: few
CDR3 DNA: TGTGCCAGTAGTCCCGGGGTGTGGCCGGCCGGGGAGCTGTTTTTT
CDR3 protein: CASSPGVWPAGELFF

D gene: NA
V gene: TRBV5-4
J gene: TRBJ1-3
clone size: few
CDR3 DNA: TGTGCCAGCAGCTCTGCGGGGTCTGGAAACACCATATATTTT
CDR3 protein: CASSSAGSGNTIYF

D gene: TRBD2
V gene: TRBV7-9
J gene: TRBJ2-1
clone size: few
CDR3 DNA: TGTGCCAGCATGCGGGGGAGGGAGCAGTTCTTC
CDR3 protein: CASMRGREQFF

D gene: TRBD2
V gene: TRBV6-5
J gene: TRBJ2-1
clone size: few
CDR3 DNA: TGTGCCAGCAGTCGACTAGCGGCCTACAATGAGCAGTTCTTC
CDR3 protein: CASSRLAAYNEQFF

D gene: NA
V gene: TRBV20-1
J gene: TRBJ2-1
clone size: few
CDR3 DNA: TGCAGTGCTAGGGGTCCGACCCGCGGGTACAATGAGCAGTTCTTC
CDR3 protein: CSARGPTRGYNEQFF

D gene: TRBD1
V gene: TRBV12-3/TRBV12-4
J gene: TRBJ2-7
clone size: NA
CDR3 DNA: TGTGCCAGCAGCCGGGACAGGGGGGACTACGAGCAGTACTTC
CDR3 protein: CASSRDRGDYEQYF

D gene: NA
V gene: TRBV29-1
J gene: TRBJ2-5
clone size: many
CDR3 DNA: TGCAGCGTTGAAGGTATCTCGCCAGTAATTCAAGAGACCCAGTACTTC
CDR3 protein: CSVEGISPVIQETQYF

D gene: TRBD2
V gene: TRBV11-3
J gene: TRBJ2-1
clone size: NA
CDR3 DNA: TGTGCCAGCAGCTTAGGGACTAGCAGCTACAATGAGCAGTTCTTC
CDR3 protein: CASSLGTSSYNEQFF

D gene: TRBD2
V gene: TRBV6-2/TRBV6-3
J gene: TRBJ2-1
clone size: NA
CDR3 DNA: TGTGCCAGCAGTTACTCATGGACTAGCGGTAAAAACAATGAGCAGTTCTTC
CDR3 protein: CASSYSWTSGKNNEQFF

D gene: NA
V gene: TRBV7-2
J gene: TRBJ2-2
clone size: many
CDR3 DNA: TGTGCCAGCAGGCCCGTAGGAGGAGTTTCCGGGGAGCTGTTTTTT
CDR3 protein: CASRPVGGVSGELFF

D gene: TRBD2
V gene: TRBV20-1
J gene: TRBJ2-5
clone size: many
CDR3 DNA: TGCAGTGCTAGAGATTGGCGGCTAGCGGGACGGCAGGAGACCCAGTACTTC
CDR3 protein: CSARDWRLAGRQETQYF

D gene: NA
V gene: TRBV6-5
J gene: TRBJ2-7
clone size: few
CDR3 DNA: TGTGCCAGCAGTTTCCGGGACGGTTACGAGCAGTACTTC
CDR3 protein: CASSFRDGYEQYF

D gene: NA
V gene: TRBV2
J gene: TRBJ2-1
clone size: many
CDR3 DNA: TGTGCCAGCAGTGAATACAGGGGAGGAGGGGAGCAGTTCTTC
CDR3 protein: CASSEYRGGGEQFF

D gene: TRBD1
V gene: TRBV30
J gene: TRBJ1-1
clone size: NA
CDR3 DNA: TGTGCCTGGGGACAGGGCGGCACTGAAGCTTTCTTT
CDR3 protein: CAWGQGGTEAFF

D gene: TRBD2
V gene: TRBV29-1
J gene: TRBJ2-3
clone size: NA
CDR3 DNA: TGCAGCGTTGCCGTGGTAGCGGGGTACACAGATACGCAGTATTTT
CDR3 protein: CSVAVVAGYTDTQYF

D gene: NA
V gene: TRBV29-1
J gene: TRBJ2-7
clone size: few
CDR3 DNA: TGCAGCGTGGGACAATCGTCTGTGCAGTACTTC
CDR3 protein: CSVGQSSVQYF

D gene: NA
V gene: TRBV4-2
J gene: TRBJ2-1
clone size: NA
CDR3 DNA: TGTGCCAGCAGCCAAGGAGCTCTCTTCAGTGAGCAGTTCTTC
CDR3 protein: CASSQGALFSEQFF

D gene: TRBD2
V gene: TRBV6-6
J gene: TRBJ2-7
clone size: many
CDR3 DNA: TGTGCCAGCAGTTACTCAGGACTAGCGGGACTAAGAAGCTCCTACGAGCAGTACTTC
CDR3 protein: CASSYSGLAGLRSSYEQYF

D gene: TRBD2
V gene: TRBV30
J gene: TRBJ2-5
clone size: NA
CDR3 DNA: TGTGCCTGGAGTCGCCCCCTGACTAGCGGGAGGGAAGAAGAGACCCAGTACTTC
CDR3 protein: CAWSRPLTSGREEETQYF

D gene: TRBD2
V gene: TRBV6-2/TRBV6-3
J gene: TRBJ2-5
clone size: NA
CDR3 DNA: TGTGCCAGCAGTTACTCGGTTTTAGCGGGGCGACAAGAGACCCAGTACTTC
CDR3 protein: CASSYSVLAGRQETQYF

D gene: TRBD1
V gene: TRBV24-1
J gene: TRBJ2-5
clone size: many
CDR3 DNA: TGTGCCACCAGTGATCCAGGACAGGGGGCCTCTCAAGAGACCCAGTACTTC
CDR3 protein: CATSDPGQGASQETQYF

D gene: NA
V gene: TRBV20-1
J gene: TRBJ2-1
clone size: NA
CDR3 DNA: TGCAGTGCTAGAGAGCTCGGGATCTACAATGAGCAGTTCTTC
CDR3 protein: CSARELGIYNEQFF

D gene: NA
V gene: TRBV7-9
J gene: TRBJ2-7
clone size: many
CDR3 DNA: TGTGCCAGCAGCTTAGGGAGGGAGCAGTACTTC
CDR3 protein: CASSLGREQYF

D gene: TRBD2
V gene: TRBV20-1
J gene: TRBJ2-5
clone size: few
CDR3 DNA: TGCAGTGCCTGGGGAGGGGAGACCCAGTACTTC
CDR3 protein: CSAWGGETQYF

D gene: NA
V gene: TRBV5-1
J gene: TRBJ2-2
clone size: many
CDR3 DNA: TGCGCCAGCAGGGAAGACCCCCCGAACACCGGGGAGCTGTTTTTT
CDR3 protein: CASREDPPNTGELFF

D gene: TRBD1
V gene: TRBV18
J gene: TRBJ2-7
clone size: NA
CDR3 DNA: TGTGCCAGCTCACCAGGACAGGGCGGCACCTACGAGCAGTACTTC
CDR3 protein: CASSPGQGGTYEQYF

D gene: NA
V gene: TRBV9
J gene: TRBJ1-5
clone size: many
CDR3 DNA: TGTGCCAGCAGCGTATCCCCCAATCAGCCCCAGCATTTT
CDR3 protein: CASSVSPNQPQHF

D gene: TRBD2
V gene: TRBV25-1
J gene: TRBJ2-7
clone size: many
CDR3 DNA: TGTGCCAGCAGTGAATCGACTAGCGGGAGATACGAGCAGTACTTC
CDR3 protein: CASSESTSGRYEQYF

D gene: TRBD1
V gene: TRBV10-3
J gene: TRBJ2-2
clone size: few
CDR3 DNA: TGTGCCATCAGTGTGGGACAGGGAGGCACCGGGGAGCTGTTTTTT
CDR3 protein: CAISVGQGGTGELFF

D gene: TRBD1
V gene: TRBV28
J gene: TRBJ1-3
clone size: NA
CDR3 DNA: TGTGCCAGCAGTTTACCGGGACAGGGGGTCACTGGAAACACCATATATTTT
CDR3 protein: CASSLPGQGVTGNTIYF